The 25 T cell receptor beta chains given below trace back to one sample, sequenced in a study of radiotherapy plus CTLA-4 blockade in lung cancer. TCRdb keeps only in-frame clones here, not all; method: immunoSEQ multiplex PCR. The sample includes some 90,000 clones, around 83% of them seen just once. The sample consisted of peripheral blood, taken from a patient treated with radiotherapy plus ipilimumab. The receptors were gathered from a human donor with non-small cell lung cancer who had stable disease on radiotherapy plus ipilimumab.

The rearrangement joins TRBV5-1 to TRBJ1-2; no clear D gene. Germline CDR1 is SGHRS and CDR2 is YFSETQ. The V and J ends lost 3 bases and 0 bases respectively, with 12 bases between them. The CDR3 runs to 15 residues. CDR3 sequence (DNA): TGCGCCAGCAGCTCCGGCAGGCAAGCTAACTATGGCTACACCTTC. Translated: CASSSGRQANYGYTF.

This clone has just one count. The V gene is TRBV7-9, the J gene TRBJ2-3; TRBD1 is a possible D gene (5 bases). The CDR3 consists of 15 residues. Trimming stripped 5 bases from V and 0 bases from J, with 12 bases between. Looked up from germline, CDR1 is SEHNR and CDR2 is FQNEAQ (reference sequence). Here the CDR3 reads CASSTRQTSTDTQYF. The CDR3 DNA reads TGTGCCAGCAGCACAAGACAGACTAGCACAGATACGCAGTATTTT.

The chain is built from TRBV7-7 and TRBJ1-2; tentatively, D is TRBD1 (5 bases). Trimming took off 5 bases at V and 1 base at J, with 14 bases between the two ends. Germline loops: CDR1 SSHAT, CDR2 FNYEAQ (reference sequence). This CDR3 spans 15 amino acids. For the CDR3, the DNA is TGTGCCAGCAGCCCCCAGGGTCTCAGTAACTATGGCTACACCTTC. Translated: CASSPQGLSNYGYTF.

V gene TRBV5-1 combines with J gene TRBJ1-4, with D perhaps matching TRBD1 (6 bases). Per germline, CDR1 SGHRS and CDR2 YFSETQ. The CDR3 runs to 14 residues. V was clipped by 4 bases and J by 8 bases, with 15 bases between them. In nucleotides, the CDR3 is TGCGCCAGCAGCCCTGGGCAGGGGAGGGAAAAACTGTTTTTT. It encodes CASSPGQGREKLFF.

This clone was detected once. This rearrangement joins TRBV4-1 to TRBJ2-5; no clear D gene. Per germline, CDR1 MGHRA and CDR2 YSYEKL. The ends were cut back, 3 bases at V and 5 bases at J, with 13 bases in the middle. The length of the CDR3 is 14 residues. This chain's CDR3 is CASSHDGPWETQYF. The CDR3 DNA reads TGCGCCAGCAGCCATGACGGGCCTTGGGAGACCCAGTACTTC.

This chain connects TRBV21-1 to TRBJ1-4; no DNA check was done on the table's D call, TRBD1. TRBV21-1 is tagged as a pseudogene. The CDR3 consists of 18 residues. The DNA of the CDR3 is TGTGCCAGCAGCCCAAGCTACAGGGGGAGGTCGACTAATGAAAAACTGTTTTTT. Translation: CASSPSYRGRSTNEKLFF.

The chain carries TRBV19 and TRBJ2-7, with a possible D match to TRBD1 (6 bases). Trimming took 5 bases from V and 0 from J, leaving 14 bases between them. The germline CDR1 and CDR2 sequences are LNHDA and SQIVND (reference sequence). The CDR3 runs to 15 residues. For the CDR3, the DNA is TGTGCCAGTAGTCCTACGGACAGCAGCTCCTACGAGCAGTACTTC. Amino acid sequence: CASSPTDSSSYEQYF.

A single count supports this clone. This chain links TRBV6-5 with TRBJ2-1; D is possibly TRBD2 (6 bases). With 6 bases removed from V and 1 base from J, the gap between germline ends came to 13 bases. In germline, CDR1 is MNHEY, CDR2 SVGAGI. This CDR3 has 15 amino acids. The CDR3 bases are TGTGCCAGCAGAGCCCGGGACTTATCCTACAATGAGCAGTTCTTC. It encodes CASRARDLSYNEQFF.

For the CDR3, the DNA is TGTGCCAGCAGTTTAGACAGGGGGAGGGACACTGAAGCTTTCTTT. It encodes CASSLDRGRDTEAFF. This chain joins TRBV28 and TRBJ1-1; 9 bases are a match to TRBD1. This CDR3 has 15 residues. Per germline, CDR1 MDHEN and CDR2 SYDVKM. With 2 bases clipped from V and 3 bases from J, the junction kept 4 bases outside the gene matches.

The chain is built from TRBV5-1 and TRBJ2-5; D is perhaps TRBD2 (6 bases). This CDR3 comprises 15 residues. V lost 6 bases to trimming and J lost 0 bases, with 15 bases between them. In germline, CDR1 is SGHRS, CDR2 YFSETQ. The CDR3 is CASKRASEYQETQYF. CDR3 DNA sequence: TGCGCCAGCAAGAGGGCTAGCGAGTACCAAGAGACCCAGTACTTC.

In its sample, this clone was seen once. The chain carries TRBV5-1 and TRBJ2-3, with TRBD1 identical over 10 bases. Germline V gene sequence: CDR1 SGHRS, CDR2 YFSETQ. The V segment lost 4 bases and the J segment 4 bases; nucleotides outside the gene matches: 3. CDR3 length equals 14 residues. The CDR3 is CASSRDRGADTQYF. The DNA of the CDR3 is TGCGCCAGCAGCAGGGACAGGGGCGCAGATACGCAGTATTTT.

The chain combines TRBV9 with TRBJ2-1, with D possibly TRBD1 on 6 matching bases. This CDR3 is built from 14 residues. Germline CDR1 is SGDLS and CDR2 is YYNGEE. Deletions cut 2 bases from V and 4 bases from J, with 10 bases between. DNA of the CDR3: TGTGCCAGCAGCGTCCGGGACACTTACAATGAGCAGTTCTTC. It specifies CASSVRDTYNEQFF. Variable domain in full (rest from reference TRBV9 and TRBJ2-1): DSGVTQTPKHLITATGQRVTLRCSPRSGDLSVYWYQQSLDQGLQFLIQYYNGEERAKGNILERFSAQQFPDLHSELNLSSLELGDSALYFCASSVRDTYNEQFFGPGTRLTVL.

In this sample, this clone turned up a few times. The rearrangement joins TRBV5-4 to TRBJ2-7; D not resolved. The CDR3 is made up of 11 amino acids. CDR1 and CDR2 from the germline V gene are SGHNT and YYREEE (reference sequence). V was clipped by 0 bases and J by 6 bases, with 4 bases between them. For the CDR3, the DNA is TGTGCCAGCAGCTTGGATGGCGAGCAGTACTTC. Its protein product is CASSLDGEQYF. The variable domain in full, completed from reference TRBV5-4 and TRBJ2-7, reads ETGVTQSPTHLIKTRGQQVTLRCSSQSGHNTVSWYQQALGQGPQFIFQYYREEENGRGNFPPRFSGLQFPNYSSELNVNALELDDSALYLCASSLDGEQYFGPGTRLTVT.

The CDR3 here is CASSETISGTEYGYTF. CDR3 nucleotides: TGTGCCAGCAGTGAAACAATTTCCGGGACAGAATATGGCTACACCTTC. This sequence joins TRBV25-1 and TRBJ1-2, with 7 bases lining up with TRBD1. J was trimmed by 5 bases and V by 2 bases; bases with no gene match: 11. The CDR3 loop spans 16 amino acids. The germline V gene encodes CDR1 MGHDK and CDR2 SYGVNS.

This clone was detected once. The chain couples TRBV21-1 to TRBJ2-1; no check of the table's D call, TRBD1, against the DNA was made. TRBV21-1 corresponds to a pseudogene. This CDR3 is 15 amino acids long. The DNA for the CDR3 is TGTGCCAGCCGGATCCGGGACAGCCCCTACAATGAGCAGTTCTTC. Encoded protein: CASRIRDSPYNEQFF.

This sequence joins TRBV25-1 and TRBJ1-5, with 11 nucleotides matching TRBD1. The trim removed 2 bases at V and 4 bases at J, leaving 4 bases unmatched. Germline CDR1 MGHDK, CDR2 SYGVNS. The CDR3 sequence is 16 residues long. The CDR3 DNA follows: TGTGCCAGCAGTGAAACAGGACAGGGGGCGAATCAGCCCCAGCATTTT. The encoded protein is CASSETGQGANQPQHF.

This chain links TRBV10-3 with TRBJ2-7; 14 nucleotides align to TRBD2. Trimming took 3 bases from V and 7 from J; bases not matched to a gene: 5. The CDR3 runs 15 residues. Germline V CDR1 and CDR2: ENHRY, SYGVKD. CDR3 sequence: CAISDPGLAGVEQYF. CDR3 sequence (DNA): TGTGCCATCAGTGACCCGGGACTAGCGGGAGTTGAGCAGTACTTC.

In its sample, this clone was seen a few times. The rearrangement uses TRBV27 and TRBJ1-4; no clear D gene. With 0 bases removed from V and 8 bases from J, the gap between germline ends came to 16 bases. The CDR3 totals 16 residues. Germline CDR1 and CDR2: MNHEY and SMNVEV (reference sequence). DNA for the CDR3: TGTGCCAGCAGTTTATCGTGGAGTGGCGGCGGGGAAAAACTGTTTTTT. Translated, it gives CASSLSWSGGGEKLFF.

As for this clone: The sample holds other DNA sequences that translate to the same CDR3. The genes are TRBV7-6 and TRBJ2-1, with D perhaps matching TRBD1 or TRBD2 (5 bases each). The CDR3 loop spans 15 amino acids. Germline V gene data show CDR1 as SGHVS and CDR2 as FNYEAQ. Trimming pared 5 bases from V and 2 bases from J, leaving 13 bases between. CDR3 DNA: TGTGCCAGCAGCCTAGGAAGGGACCCCTACAATGAGCAGTTCTTC. It encodes CASSLGRDPYNEQFF.

The count of this clone is one. The chain combines TRBV7-8 with TRBJ1-1, with 7 positions matching TRBD1. The CDR3 contains 14 residues. The V gene's germline CDR1 is SGHVS and CDR2 FQNEAQ. J gave up 7 bases and V 4 bases, and 9 bases lay outside the gene matches. This chain's CDR3 is CASSSGQKADEAFF. The CDR3, as DNA: TGTGCCAGCAGCTCGGGACAGAAGGCTGATGAAGCTTTCTTT.

V gene TRBV30 combines with J gene TRBJ1-2; 12 bases line up with TRBD1. V dropped 3 bases and J dropped 4; count of bases not matched to a gene: 9. The germline CDR1 and CDR2 sequences are GTSNPN and SVGIG (reference sequence). This CDR3 comprises 16 residues. The CDR3 DNA is TGTGCCTGGAGGGGACAGGGGGCTATACATATCTATGGCTACACCTTC. Translation: CAWRGQGAIHIYGYTF.

The chain is built from TRBV5-5 and TRBJ2-7; D possibly uses TRBD1 or TRBD2 (5 bases each). The CDR3 has 15 amino acids. The germline V and J ends were trimmed by 0 bases and 3 bases, with 13 bases remaining between them. The germline V gene encodes CDR1 SGHKS and CDR2 YYEKEE (reference sequence). This CDR3 reads CASSLGPGTHYEQYF. In nucleotides, the CDR3 is TGTGCCAGCAGCTTGGGGCCTGGGACCCACTACGAGCAGTACTTC.

This chain joins TRBV6-5 and TRBJ1-5; D is perhaps TRBD1 (5 bases). The CDR3 has 13 amino acids. V was shortened by 4 bases and J by 6 bases, with 10 bases between the two germline ends. Germline values: CDR1 MNHEY, CDR2 SVGAGI. CDR3 sequence (DNA): TGTGCCAGCAGTTCGACAGTAATTCAGCCCCAGCATTTT. It encodes CASSSTVIQPQHF.

The chain carries TRBV28 and TRBJ2-3, with D unresolved. Germline loops: CDR1 MDHEN, CDR2 SYDVKM. The CDR3 is 14 amino acids. V gave up 5 bases and J gave up 7 bases, with 16 bases separating them. The CDR3 nucleotides read TGTGCCAGCAGTCCCGCGGCCGCTCGGAATACGCAGTATTTT. Its translation: CASSPAAARNTQYF. Variable domain in full (rest from reference TRBV28 and TRBJ2-3): DVKVTQSSRYLVKRTGEKVFLECVQDMDHENMFWYRQDPGLGLRLIYFSYDVKMKEKGDIPEGYSVSREKKERFSLILESASTNQTSMYLCASSPAAARNTQYFGPGTRLTVL.

This chain uses TRBV10-2 with TRBJ2-7; D gene uncertain. V lost 6 bases to trimming and J lost 6 bases, with 6 bases between them. Germline V gives CDR1 WSHSY, CDR2 SAAADI. The CDR3 consists of 10 residues. CDR3 sequence (DNA): TGCGCCAGCAGCCGGACCGAGCAGTACTTC. Amino acids: CASSRTEQYF.